Below are 28 T cell receptor beta chains sequenced from a single sample in a study of blood T cell repertoires in COVID-19. Sequencing used immunoSEQ multiplex PCR; TCRdb keeps in-frame clones, though not all of them. The table records 200,000 to 250,000 clones, 85% to 90% of them present only once. Sequencing was done on a sample of peripheral blood. These receptors came from a man between 18 and 29 years old with active or convalescent COVID-19.

This chain uses TRBV30 with TRBJ2-7, with D tentatively TRBD1 (6 bases). CDR1 is GTSNPN, CDR2 SVGIG, per germline (reference sequence). The CDR3 covers 14 residues. V lost 4 bases and J 0 bases, leaving 13 bases between the germline ends. In DNA, the CDR3 is TGTGCCTGGATGGGACATGAGAGCTCCTACGAGCAGTACTTC. Its protein product is CAWMGHESSYEQYF. Looking up the rest from reference TRBV30 and TRBJ2-7 gives the full variable domain: SQTIHQWPATLVQPVGSPLSLECTVEGTSNPNLYWYRQAAGRGLQLLFYSVGIGQISSEVPQNLSASRPQDRQFILSSKKLLLSDSGFYLCAWMGHESSYEQYFGPGTRLTVT.

The chain recombines TRBV7-9 with TRBJ1-2, with D possibly TRBD1 on 5 matching bases. This CDR3 comprises 14 residues. Trimming removed 4 bases from V and 8 bases from J, with 17 bases in between. Looked up from germline, CDR1 is SEHNR and CDR2 is FQNEAQ (reference sequence). The CDR3 DNA is TGTGCCAGCAGCTCTCAGGGTACTCAGGCGGGCTACACCTTC. Protein sequence: CASSSQGTQAGYTF.

This clone was recorded only once. The chain couples TRBV9 to TRBJ2-1; TRBD2 matches 14 bases. The CDR3 has 15 residues. Looked up from germline, CDR1 is SGDLS and CDR2 is YYNGEE. Trimming at V came to 0 bases and at J to 9 bases, leaving 2 bases not matched to a gene. The DNA for the CDR3 is TGTGCCAGCAGCGTAGGGACTAGCGGGAGGTCTGAGCAGTTCTTC. It specifies CASSVGTSGRSEQFF.

The V gene is TRBV4-1, the J gene TRBJ2-3; 12 bases are a match to TRBD2. The CDR3 has 17 residues. Trimming removed 3 bases from V and 2 bases from J; junction bases left unmatched: 6. The germline V gene has CDR1 MGHRA and CDR2 YSYEKL. This CDR3 reads CASSQRGLAGNTDTQYF. DNA of the CDR3: TGCGCCAGCAGCCAGCGCGGACTAGCGGGAAACACAGATACGCAGTATTTT.

This chain links TRBV5-5 with TRBJ2-1; D is possibly TRBD2 (6 bases). CDR1 and CDR2 (germline): SGHKS, YYEKEE (reference sequence). The CDR3 is 15 residues long. With 2 bases removed from V and 6 bases from J, the gap between germline ends came to 15 bases. The CDR3 spells CASSFVLSGLNEQFF. In DNA, the CDR3 is TGTGCCAGCAGCTTTGTATTGAGCGGGCTCAATGAGCAGTTCTTC.

This chain connects TRBV7-2 to TRBJ2-2; D is perhaps TRBD2 (6 bases). The germline V gene encodes CDR1 SGHTA and CDR2 FQGNSA. This CDR3 has 15 residues. Trimming shortened V by 5 bases and J by 4 bases, and 14 bases separated the two germline ends. This CDR3 is CASSGLPAGTGELFF. The CDR3 DNA is TGTGCCAGCAGCGGACTCCCAGCGGGCACCGGGGAGCTGTTTTTT.

Here the CDR3 DNA reads TGTGCCAGCAGTGCGATGGGGGGGACCTACAATCAGCCCCAGCATTTT. Residues: CASSAMGGTYNQPQHF. The chain joins TRBV6-2 or TRBV6-3 to TRBJ1-5; possible D gene TRBD1, 5 bases. CDR1 MNHEY and CDR2 SVGEGT come from the germline V gene. The CDR3 length is 16 residues. V dropped 5 bases and J dropped 3 bases, with 17 bases sitting between them.

V gene TRBV4-1 combines with J gene TRBJ1-5; 8 bases line up with TRBD1. This CDR3 region has 14 residues. The junction had 6 bases not matched to a gene; V was cut back by 2 bases and J by 9 bases. The germline CDR1 and CDR2 sequences are MGHRA and YSYEKL. The CDR3 DNA reads as TGCGCCAGCAGCCAACCCGGACAGGGACGGCCCCAGCATTTT. Its protein product is CASSQPGQGRPQHF.

The V gene is TRBV11-3, the J gene TRBJ2-1, with TRBD2 matching over 7 bases. In germline, CDR1 is SGHNT, CDR2 YENEEA. V trimming: 1 base; J trimming: 4 bases; junction bases outside the gene matches: 4. The CDR3 covers 15 residues. The CDR3 reads CASSLAAGVYNEQFF. CDR3 in DNA: TGTGCCAGCAGCTTAGCGGCGGGAGTTTACAATGAGCAGTTCTTC.

The chain joins TRBV18 to TRBJ2-7; 8 nucleotides agree with TRBD1. In germline, CDR1 is KGHSH, CDR2 LQKENI. This CDR3 spans 14 amino acids. The V and J ends lost 4 bases and 0 bases, in that order; junction bases with no gene match: 2. In nucleotides, the CDR3 is TGTGCCAGCTCACGGGACAGGAGCTCCTACGAGCAGTACTTC. Residues: CASSRDRSSYEQYF.

The V and J genes are TRBV5-1 and TRBJ2-7, with 9 bases fitting TRBD1. V shed 5 bases and J 3 bases; nucleotides not matched to a gene: 3. CDR1 is SGHRS and CDR2 is YFSETQ in the germline V gene. CDR3 size: 13 residues. The CDR3 DNA reads as TGCGCCAGCAGGCCGGGACAGGGCTACGAGCAGTACTTC. The encoded protein is CASRPGQGYEQYF.

CDR3 protein: CASSRLAGGTYEQYF. The CDR3 DNA sequence: TGTGCCAGCAGCAGACTAGCGGGAGGTACCTACGAGCAGTACTTC. J is TRBJ2-7 and V is TRBV5-6; TRBD2 matches 13 bases. V trimming: 4 bases; J trimming: 2 bases; junction bases outside the gene matches: 3. The CDR3 spans 15 residues. Germline CDR1 is SGHDT and CDR2 is YYEEEE.

This clone has just a few counts. This rearrangement joins TRBV7-2 to TRBJ2-6, with a weak D call TRBD2 (6 bases). Trimming shortened V by 3 bases and J by 3 bases, and 15 bases separated the two germline ends. In germline, CDR1 is SGHTA, CDR2 FQGNSA. The CDR3 is 17 amino acids. The CDR3 spells CASSLKGTPGGANVLTF. CDR3 bases: TGTGCCAGCAGCTTGAAAGGGACTCCGGGTGGGGCCAACGTCCTGACTTTC.

This chain uses TRBV28 with TRBJ1-1; maybe TRBD1 (5 bases). The CDR3 length is 16 residues. Deletions cut 7 bases from V and 2 bases from J, with 20 bases between. Germline V gives CDR1 MDHEN, CDR2 SYDVKM. CDR3 nucleotides: TGTGCCAGCACACCCAAATCGGGGGTGATAAACACTGAAGCTTTCTTT. Its translation: CASTPKSGVINTEAFF. Complete variable domain (other parts from reference TRBV28 and TRBJ1-1): DVKVTQSSRYLVKRTGEKVFLECVQDMDHENMFWYRQDPGLGLRLIYFSYDVKMKEKGDIPEGYSVSREKKERFSLILESASTNQTSMYLCASTPKSGVINTEAFFGQGTRLTVV.

The chain joins TRBV11-1 to TRBJ1-1; D remains unclear. The V gene's germline CDR1 is SGHAT and CDR2 FQDESV (reference sequence). V was shortened by 2 bases and J by 2 bases, with 12 bases between the two germline ends. The CDR3 spans 15 residues. The CDR3: CASSLPVGFNTEAFF. The CDR3 coding sequence is TGTGCCAGCAGCTTACCGGTGGGCTTCAACACTGAAGCTTTCTTT.

This clone turned up a few times. J is TRBJ2-7 and V is TRBV19; D possibly corresponds to TRBD2 (6 bases). The germline gives CDR1 LNHDA, CDR2 SQIVND (reference sequence). The CDR3 covers 15 residues. Trimming left V 5 bases short and J 6 bases short, with 20 bases between. The CDR3 bases are TGTGCCAGTAGTGGGGGGAACAACGGATTCACCGAGCAGTACTTC. This sequence encodes CASSGGNNGFTEQYF.

This sequence joins TRBV27 and TRBJ1-3; 7 bases line up with TRBD1. In germline, CDR1 is MNHEY, CDR2 SMNVEV (reference sequence). CDR3 length equals 12 residues. With 7 bases clipped from V and 9 bases from J, the junction kept 6 bases outside the gene matches. The chain's CDR3 is CASKGGEGTIYF. As DNA, the CDR3 is TGTGCCAGCAAAGGGGGCGAAGGCACCATATATTTT.

The rearrangement uses TRBV5-1 and TRBJ1-2, with D perhaps matching TRBD1 (6 bases). The V gene's germline CDR1 is SGHRS and CDR2 YFSETQ. The CDR3 has 14 residues. Trimming removed 3 bases at V and 2 bases at J, with 11 bases between. This CDR3 reads CASSYDTGNYGYTF. CDR3 nucleotide sequence: TGCGCCAGCAGCTATGATACAGGGAACTATGGCTACACCTTC.

V is TRBV24-1 and J is TRBJ1-6, with a possible D match to TRBD1 (5 bases). CDR1 and CDR2 (germline): KGHDR, SFDVKD. V dropped 1 base and J dropped 9 bases, with 9 bases sitting between them. This CDR3 region has 14 residues. The CDR3 DNA follows: TGTGCCACCAGTGATTTCCGTAGGGGTTCACCCCTCCACTTT. Translated: CATSDFRRGSPLHF.

V usage is TRBV6-4 and J usage is TRBJ2-3; 10 nucleotides match TRBD2. The CDR3 spans 15 residues. Per germline, CDR1 MRHNA and CDR2 SNTAGT. V dropped 6 bases and J dropped 4; count of bases not matched to a gene: 7. For the CDR3, the DNA is TGTGCCAGCAGCTACTCTAGCGGGAGTGCAGATACGCAGTATTTT. Translating gives CASSYSSGSADTQYF.

In this sample, this clone turned up once. V usage is TRBV7-2 and J usage is TRBJ2-1, with a weak D call TRBD2 (6 bases). Germline loops: CDR1 SGHTA, CDR2 FQGNSA. This CDR3 is built from 16 residues. The ends were cut back, 4 bases at V and 2 bases at J, with 15 bases in the middle. The DNA of the CDR3 is TGTGCCAGCAGCTCCAGAAGGACTAATACCTACAATGAGCAGTTCTTC. Its protein is CASSSRRTNTYNEQFF.

V and J are TRBV10-2 and TRBJ1-1, with D uncertain. Per the germline V gene, CDR1 is WSHSY and CDR2 is SAAADI. Trimming took off 2 bases at V and 9 bases at J, with 10 bases between the two ends. The CDR3 loop spans 12 amino acids. The CDR3 is CASSEVAAKAFF. In DNA, the CDR3 is TGCGCCAGCAGTGAGGTGGCAGCGAAAGCTTTCTTT.

V is TRBV27 and J is TRBJ2-3; 7 bases map to TRBD1. CDR3 size: 15 residues. Germline V lookup: CDR1 MNHEY, CDR2 SMNVEV (reference sequence). Trimming removed 0 bases from V and 6 bases from J; junction bases left unmatched: 6. CDR3 nucleotides: TGTGCCAGCAGTTTATCTTTAAAGGGGGCCGATACGCAGTATTTT. It is translated as CASSLSLKGADTQYF.

The rearrangement uses TRBV29-1 and TRBJ2-5; D not certain. Trimming shortened V by 7 bases and J by 3 bases, and 12 bases separated the two germline ends. Germline V gene sequence: CDR1 SQVTM, CDR2 ANQGSEA. This CDR3 is 12 amino acids long. The CDR3 here is CSGLTQEETQYF. CDR3 nucleotide sequence: TGCAGCGGCCTAACGCAGGAAGAGACCCAGTACTTC.

The chain couples TRBV27 to TRBJ1-3; tentatively, D is TRBD1 (5 bases). This CDR3 is 15 amino acids long. Trimming pared 2 bases from V and 5 bases from J, leaving 13 bases between. CDR1 and CDR2 from the germline V gene are MNHEY and SMNVEV (reference sequence). The DNA for the CDR3 is TGTGCCAGCAGTTTAGGGCAGGGCCCGAGAAACACCATATATTTT. Protein: CASSLGQGPRNTIYF.

The chain recombines TRBV28 with TRBJ2-1, with D unclear. This CDR3 is 13 amino acids long. The V and J ends lost 5 bases and 4 bases respectively, with 9 bases between them. Germline V gives CDR1 MDHEN, CDR2 SYDVKM. CDR3: CASSLTEYNEQFF. The CDR3 coding sequence is TGTGCCAGCAGTCTCACAGAGTACAATGAGCAGTTCTTC.

The chain carries TRBV5-6 and TRBJ2-4; TRBD2 is a possible D gene (6 bases). The CDR3 extends over 14 amino acids. Germline values: CDR1 SGHDT, CDR2 YYEEEE. V shed 0 bases and J shed 7 bases, with 11 bases lying between them. CDR3 protein: CASSLAGVRNIQYF. The CDR3 DNA is TGTGCCAGCAGCTTGGCGGGAGTGCGGAACATTCAGTACTTC.

The chain carries TRBV9 and TRBJ2-7; possibly TRBD2 for D (5 bases). V lost 0 bases and J lost 4, with 11 bases in between. Germline V gives CDR1 SGDLS, CDR2 YYNGEE. This CDR3 spans 14 amino acids. The CDR3 region has the DNA TGTGCCAGCAGCGTAGGCGGGTCCGTTTACGAGCAGTACTTC. Protein: CASSVGGSVYEQYF.